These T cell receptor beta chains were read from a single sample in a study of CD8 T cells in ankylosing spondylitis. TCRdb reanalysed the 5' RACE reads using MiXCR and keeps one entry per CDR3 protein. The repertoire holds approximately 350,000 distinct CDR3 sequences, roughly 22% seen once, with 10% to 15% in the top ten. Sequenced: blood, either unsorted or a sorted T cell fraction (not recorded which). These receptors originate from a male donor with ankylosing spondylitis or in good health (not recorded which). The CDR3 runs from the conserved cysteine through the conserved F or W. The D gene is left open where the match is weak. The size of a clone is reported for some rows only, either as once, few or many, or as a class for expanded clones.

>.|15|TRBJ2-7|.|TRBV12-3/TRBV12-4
TGTGCCAGCAGTTTAACCTACAGGGAACGAGGCGAGCAGTACTTC
CASSLTYRERGEQYF
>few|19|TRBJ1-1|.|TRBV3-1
TGTGCCAGCAGCCACCGAGAGGACGCCTCGTGGTTTTCGAACACTGAAGCTTTCTTT
CASSHREDASWFSNTEAFF
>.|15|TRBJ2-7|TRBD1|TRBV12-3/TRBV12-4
TGTGCCAGCAGATGGGGACAGGGTAGGTCCTACGAGCAGTACTTC
CASRWGQGRSYEQYF
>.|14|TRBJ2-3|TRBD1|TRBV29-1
TGCAGCGTTGATGGGGACAGGCGTCAAGATACGCAGTATTTT
CSVDGDRRQDTQYF
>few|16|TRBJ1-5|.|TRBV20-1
TGCAGTGCTAGAGATCTGGGATCCCATAGCAATCAGCCCCAGCATTTT
CSARDLGSHSNQPQHF
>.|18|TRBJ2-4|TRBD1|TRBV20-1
TGCAGTGCCGTGGGACAGGGGTTCGGTAGCCTAGCCAAAAACATTCAGTACTTC
CSAVGQGFGSLAKNIQYF
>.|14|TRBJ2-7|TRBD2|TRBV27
TGTGCCAGCAGTTGGGGCGGGGGGCGAGGGGAGCAGTACTTC
CASSWGGGRGEQYF
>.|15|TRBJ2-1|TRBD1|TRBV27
TGTGCCAGCAGTCCTGACCGGGACAGGGGCAATGAGCAGTTCTTC
CASSPDRDRGNEQFF
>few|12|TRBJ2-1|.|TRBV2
TGTGCCACAGGGAGGCCTAACAATGAGCAGTTCTTC
CATGRPNNEQFF
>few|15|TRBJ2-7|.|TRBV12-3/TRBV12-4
TGTGCCAGCAGTCTCCCCGGACGAGGGGGCTACGAGCAGTACTTC
CASSLPGRGGYEQYF
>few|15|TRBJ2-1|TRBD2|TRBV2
TGTGCCAGCAGTTACGGACTAGCGGGGGACAATGAGCAGTTCTTC
CASSYGLAGDNEQFF
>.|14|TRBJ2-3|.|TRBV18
TGTGCCAGCTCACTCCTGGGGCGGACAGATACGCAGTATTTT
CASSLLGRTDTQYF
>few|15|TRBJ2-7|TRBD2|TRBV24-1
TGTGCCACCAGTGATGAAACTAGCGGTTTTTACGAGCAGTACTTC
CATSDETSGFYEQYF
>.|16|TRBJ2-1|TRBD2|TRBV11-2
TGTGCCAGCAGACCGAGCGGGGGGGCCCTGGGGAATGGGCAGTTCTTC
CASRPSGGALGNGQFF
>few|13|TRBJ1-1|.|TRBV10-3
TGTGCCACCCGAGAGGATCTGAACACTGAAGCTTTCTTT
CATREDLNTEAFF
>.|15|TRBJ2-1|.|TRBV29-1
TGCAGCGTCGAACTCGACACAAGCACCTACAATGAGCAGTTCTTC
CSVELDTSTYNEQFF
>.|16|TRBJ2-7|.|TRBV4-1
TGCGCCAGCAGCCAGCCGGCAGCGGAGTCCCTAGGTGGGAGATACTTC
CASSQPAAESLGGRYF
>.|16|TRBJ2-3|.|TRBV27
TGTGCCAGCAGTCTCAGGGGACCCTTACTCCTGGATACGCAGTATTTT
CASSLRGPLLLDTQYF
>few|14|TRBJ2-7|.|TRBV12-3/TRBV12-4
TGTGCCAGCAGTTTAGATTTAAACTACTACGAGCAGTACTTC
CASSLDLNYYEQYF
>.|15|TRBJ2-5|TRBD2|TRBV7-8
TGTGCCAGCAGCCGAGCGGGGGCAACCCAAGAGACCCAGTACTTC
CASSRAGATQETQYF
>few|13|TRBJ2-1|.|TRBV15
TGTGCCACCAGCAGAGATGGACTGCGGGAGCAGTTCTTC
CATSRDGLREQFF
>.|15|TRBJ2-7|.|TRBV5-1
TGCGCCAGCAGCTTGGGATTTGGGGGTAGCTACGAGCAGTACTTC
CASSLGFGGSYEQYF
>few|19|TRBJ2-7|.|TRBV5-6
TGTGCCAGCAGCCTTTATGTGGGGGGCCAGTCGAGGGTTTCCTACGAGCAGTACTTC
CASSLYVGGQSRVSYEQYF
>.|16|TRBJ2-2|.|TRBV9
TGTGCCAGCAGCGTAGGGGGGGCGACCCTCGCCGGGGAGCTGTTTTTT
CASSVGGATLAGELFF
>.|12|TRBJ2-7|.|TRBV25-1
TGTGCCAGCAGCGTAGGTACATACGAGCAGTACTTC
CASSVGTYEQYF
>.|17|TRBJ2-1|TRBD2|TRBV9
TGTGCCAGCAGCGTAGGGGTGGGTAGCGGGGCCTACAATGAGCAGTTCTTC
CASSVGVGSGAYNEQFF
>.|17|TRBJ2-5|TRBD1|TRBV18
TGTGCCAGCTCACCGACCCCGTTGGACAGGCTCAAAGAGACCCAGTACTTC
CASSPTPLDRLKETQYF
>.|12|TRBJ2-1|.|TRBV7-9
TGTGCCAGCAGCTTGGAGTGGAGTGAGCAGTTCTTC
CASSLEWSEQFF
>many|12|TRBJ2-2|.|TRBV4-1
TGCGCCAGCAGCCCCCGGGGCGGGGAGCTGTTTTTT
CASSPRGGELFF
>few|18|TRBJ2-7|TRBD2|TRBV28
TGTGCCAGCAAACCGACGGCGGGATTAGCGGGGTGGGCTTACGAGCAGTACTTC
CASKPTAGLAGWAYEQYF
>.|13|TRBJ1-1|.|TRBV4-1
TGCGCCAGCAGCCAAGATGGGACGGCCGGGGCTTTCTTT
CASSQDGTAGAFF
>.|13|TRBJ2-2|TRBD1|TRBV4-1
TGCGCCAGCAGCCACGTACAGGGGAAGGAGCTGTTTTTT
CASSHVQGKELFF